The T cell receptor (beta chain) under discussion was sequenced for a study of identical twins. Study results and limitations: Fewer insertions were carried by abundant cord blood beta clonotypes, but none was seen in memory repertoires. Among monozygotic twins, out-of-frame TCR alpha sharing exceeded what models predicted.

Only healthy Caucasians were included as donors. In its sample, this clonotype was seen a few times. Its specificity is not known. Via MiXCR, TCRdb re-called the 5' RACE reads, giving one row per CDR3 protein. The sample consists of hundreds of thousands of distinct CDR3 sequences, 8.6% of them appearing once. This same sample was also part of a study on yellow fever vaccine responses in identical twins.

This sequence originates from a woman aged 18-35 years in good health. Sequencing input: PBMCs.

The CDR3 sequence is CASSNDRGRDSPLHF. The CDR3 DNA reads as TGTGCCAGCAGCAATGACAGGGGGCGCGATTCACCCCTCCACTTT. The chain is built from TRBV5-5 and TRBJ1-6; 10 bases match TRBD1. Germline V gene data show CDR1 as SGHKS and CDR2 as YYEKEE (reference sequence). V was clipped by 4 bases and J by 8 bases; unmatched bases: 6. The CDR3 length is 15 residues.